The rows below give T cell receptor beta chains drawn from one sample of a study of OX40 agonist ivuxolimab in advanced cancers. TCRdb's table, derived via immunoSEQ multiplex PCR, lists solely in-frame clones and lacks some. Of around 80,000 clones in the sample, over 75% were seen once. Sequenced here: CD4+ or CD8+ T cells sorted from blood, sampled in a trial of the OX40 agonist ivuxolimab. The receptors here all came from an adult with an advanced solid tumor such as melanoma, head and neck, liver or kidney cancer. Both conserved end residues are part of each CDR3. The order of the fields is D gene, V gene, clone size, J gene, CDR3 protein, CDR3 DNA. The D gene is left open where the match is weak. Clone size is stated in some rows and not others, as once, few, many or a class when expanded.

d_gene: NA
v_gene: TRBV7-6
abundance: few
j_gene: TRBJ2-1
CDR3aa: CASSLMNNEQFF
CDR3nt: TGTGCCAGCAGCTTAATGAATAATGAGCAGTTCTTC

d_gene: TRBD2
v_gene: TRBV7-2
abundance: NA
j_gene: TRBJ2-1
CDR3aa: CASSRSGGRARNEQFF
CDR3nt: TGTGCCAGCAGCCGGTCAGGCGGGAGGGCTCGCAATGAGCAGTTCTTC

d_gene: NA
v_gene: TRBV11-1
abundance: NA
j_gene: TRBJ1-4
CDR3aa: CASSLEGRFNEKLFF
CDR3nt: TGTGCCAGCAGCTTAGAGGGACGGTTCAATGAAAAACTGTTTTTT

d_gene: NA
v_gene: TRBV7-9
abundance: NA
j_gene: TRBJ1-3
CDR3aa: CAIPYGANTIYF
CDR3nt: TGTGCCATACCCTATGGTGCGAACACCATATATTTT

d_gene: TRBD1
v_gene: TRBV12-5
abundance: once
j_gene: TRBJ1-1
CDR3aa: CASGLSSGTVKAFF
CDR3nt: TGTGCTAGTGGCCTTTCTTCCGGGACAGTTAAGGCTTTCTTT

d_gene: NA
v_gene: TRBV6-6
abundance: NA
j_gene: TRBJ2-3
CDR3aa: CASSSGQGSTDTQYF
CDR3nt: TGTGCCAGCAGCTCAGGGCAGGGAAGCACAGATACGCAGTATTTT

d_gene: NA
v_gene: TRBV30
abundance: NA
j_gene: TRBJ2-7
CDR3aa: CAWMAPGGRGKQYF
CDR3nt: TGTGCCTGGATGGCCCCTGGGGGGCGCGGCAAGCAGTACTTC

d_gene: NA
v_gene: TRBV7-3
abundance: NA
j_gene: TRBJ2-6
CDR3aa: CASSLRAGGSSGANVLTF
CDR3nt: TGTGCCAGCAGCTTAAGGGCAGGAGGGAGCTCTGGGGCCAACGTCCTGACTTTC

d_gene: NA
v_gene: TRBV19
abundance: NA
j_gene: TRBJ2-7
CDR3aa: CASRSSGGQPYEQYF
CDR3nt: TGTGCCAGTAGATCCTCCGGGGGGCAGCCCTACGAGCAGTACTTC

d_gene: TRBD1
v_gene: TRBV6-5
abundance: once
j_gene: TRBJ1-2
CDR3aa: CASSRTGGVHGYTF
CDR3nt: TGTGCCAGCAGTCGGACAGGGGGGGTGCATGGCTACACCTTC

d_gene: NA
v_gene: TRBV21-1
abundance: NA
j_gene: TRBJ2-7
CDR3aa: CASPGQGAPYEQYF
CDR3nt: TGTGCCAGCCCTGGACAGGGTGCCCCCTACGAGCAGTACTTC

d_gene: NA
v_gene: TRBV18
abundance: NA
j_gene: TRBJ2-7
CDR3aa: CASSPWGLMNEQYF
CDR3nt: TGTGCCAGCTCACCATGGGGCCTGATGAACGAGCAGTACTTC

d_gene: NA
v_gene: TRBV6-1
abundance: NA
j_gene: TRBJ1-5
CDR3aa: CASSKASTSGNQPQHF
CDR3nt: TGTGCCAGCAGTAAAGCATCTACCTCAGGGAATCAGCCCCAGCATTTT

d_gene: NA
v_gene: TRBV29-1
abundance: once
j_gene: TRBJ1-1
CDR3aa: CSVAKGMNTEAFF
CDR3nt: TGCAGCGTTGCAAAGGGGATGAACACTGAAGCTTTCTTT

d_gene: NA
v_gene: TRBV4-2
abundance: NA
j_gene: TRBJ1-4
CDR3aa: CASSLEGGKNEKLFF
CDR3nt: TGTGCCAGCAGCCTCGAGGGGGGGAAGAATGAAAAACTGTTTTTT

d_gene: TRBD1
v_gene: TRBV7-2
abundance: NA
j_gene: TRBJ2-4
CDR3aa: CASSLVGQGFTHAKNIQYF
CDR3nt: TGTGCCAGCAGCTTAGTCGGACAGGGTTTCACTCACGCCAAAAACATTCAGTACTTC

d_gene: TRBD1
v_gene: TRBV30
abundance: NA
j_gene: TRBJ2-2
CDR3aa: CAWSAGQGWTGELFF
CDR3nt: TGTGCCTGGAGTGCGGGACAGGGGTGGACCGGGGAGCTGTTTTTT

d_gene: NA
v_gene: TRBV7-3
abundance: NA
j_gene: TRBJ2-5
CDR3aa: CASSPHGGRGETQYF
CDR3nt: TGTGCCAGCAGCCCACACGGGGGGCGGGGAGAGACCCAGTACTTC

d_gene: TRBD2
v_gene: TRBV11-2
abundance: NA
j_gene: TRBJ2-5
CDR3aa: CASSLGAGGGETQYF
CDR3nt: TGTGCCAGCAGCTTAGGAGCGGGAGGGGGAGAGACCCAGTACTTC

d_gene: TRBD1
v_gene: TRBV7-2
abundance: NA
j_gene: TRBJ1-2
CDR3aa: CASSSTYLRDRVNYGYTF
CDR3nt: TGTGCCAGCAGCTCAACTTATTTAAGGGACAGGGTAAACTATGGCTACACCTTC

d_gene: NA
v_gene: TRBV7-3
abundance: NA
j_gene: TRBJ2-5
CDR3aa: CASSLGRRETQYF
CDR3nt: TGTGCCAGCAGCCTCGGACGCCGAGAGACCCAGTACTTC

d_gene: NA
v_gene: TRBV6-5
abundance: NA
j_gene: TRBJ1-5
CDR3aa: CASTIGANQPQHF
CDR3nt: TGTGCCAGCACCATTGGAGCGAATCAGCCCCAGCATTTT

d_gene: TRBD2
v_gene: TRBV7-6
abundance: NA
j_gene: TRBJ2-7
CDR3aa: CASSLAASGGSYEQYF
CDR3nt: TGTGCCAGCAGCTTAGCTGCTAGCGGGGGGTCCTACGAGCAGTACTTC

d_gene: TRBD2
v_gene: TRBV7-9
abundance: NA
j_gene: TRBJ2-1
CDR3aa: CASSWDLLQRGASYNEQFF
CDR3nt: TGTGCCAGCAGCTGGGATCTGTTACAGCGGGGGGCTTCCTACAATGAGCAGTTCTTC

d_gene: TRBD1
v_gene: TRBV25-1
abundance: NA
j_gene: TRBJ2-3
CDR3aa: CASSETGGADTQYF
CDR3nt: TGTGCCAGCAGCGAGACAGGGGGGGCAGATACGCAGTATTTT

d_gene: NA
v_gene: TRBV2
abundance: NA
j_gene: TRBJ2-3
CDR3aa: CASSGQSRFTDTQYF
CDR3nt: TGTGCCAGCAGCGGACAGAGTCGATTCACAGATACGCAGTATTTT

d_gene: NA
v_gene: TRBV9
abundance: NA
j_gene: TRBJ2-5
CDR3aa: CASSVALGGETQYF
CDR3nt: TGTGCCAGCAGCGTCGCACTCGGTGGAGAGACCCAGTACTTC

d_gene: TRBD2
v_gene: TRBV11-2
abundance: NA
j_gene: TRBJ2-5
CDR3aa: CASSLSLSGRAQTQYF
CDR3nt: TGTGCCAGCAGCTTAAGTTTAAGCGGGAGGGCGCAGACCCAGTACTTC

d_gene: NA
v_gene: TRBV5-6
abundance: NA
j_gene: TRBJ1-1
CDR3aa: CASSLVVLNTEAFF
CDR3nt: TGTGCCAGCAGCTTGGTAGTCCTGAACACTGAAGCTTTCTTT

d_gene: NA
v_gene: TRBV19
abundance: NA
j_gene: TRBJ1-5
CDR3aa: CASISGQFGNQPQHF
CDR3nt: TGTGCCAGTATTTCCGGACAGTTCGGCAATCAGCCCCAGCATTTT

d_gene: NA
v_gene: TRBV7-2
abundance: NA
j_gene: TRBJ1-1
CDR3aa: CASSAAVNTEAFF
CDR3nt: TGTGCCAGCAGCGCGGCAGTGAACACTGAAGCTTTCTTT

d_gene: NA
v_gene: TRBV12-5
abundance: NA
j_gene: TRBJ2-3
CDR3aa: CASGLYLGGADTQYF
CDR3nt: TGTGCTAGTGGTTTGTACCTTGGGGGAGCAGATACGCAGTATTTT

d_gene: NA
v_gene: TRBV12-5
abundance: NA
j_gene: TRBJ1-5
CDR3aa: CASALLEASSRSNQPQHF
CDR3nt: TGTGCTAGTGCCCTCCTCGAGGCTTCCAGTAGGAGCAATCAGCCCCAGCATTTT

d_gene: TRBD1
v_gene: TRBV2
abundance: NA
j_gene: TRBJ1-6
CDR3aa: CASSRALTGGSYNSPLHF
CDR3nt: TGTGCCAGCAGCAGGGCCCTGACAGGGGGTTCCTATAATTCACCCCTCCACTTT

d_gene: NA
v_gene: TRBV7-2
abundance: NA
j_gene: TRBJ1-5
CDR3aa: CASSFSSSRISNQPQHF
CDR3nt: TGTGCCAGCAGCTTTTCCTCCTCCCGAATTAGCAATCAGCCCCAGCATTTT

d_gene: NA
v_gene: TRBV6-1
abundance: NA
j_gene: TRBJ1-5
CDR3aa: CASSEVVTSNQPQHF
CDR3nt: TGTGCCAGCAGTGAAGTAGTCACTAGCAATCAGCCCCAGCATTTT

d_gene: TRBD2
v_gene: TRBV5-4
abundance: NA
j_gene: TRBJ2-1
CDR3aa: CASSLGLAGGFNEQFF
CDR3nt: TGTGCCAGCAGCCTCGGACTAGCGGGAGGATTTAATGAGCAGTTCTTC

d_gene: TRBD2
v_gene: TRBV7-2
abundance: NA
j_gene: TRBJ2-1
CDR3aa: CASSDKGGGYNEQFF
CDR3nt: TGTGCCAGCAGCGACAAGGGCGGGGGGTACAATGAGCAGTTCTTC

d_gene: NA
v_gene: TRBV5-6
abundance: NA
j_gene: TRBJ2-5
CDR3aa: CASSLGLDEETQYF
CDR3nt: TGTGCCAGCAGCTTGGGACTGGATGAAGAGACCCAGTACTTC

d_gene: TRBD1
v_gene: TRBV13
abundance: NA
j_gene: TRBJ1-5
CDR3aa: CASSLGDREGQPQHF
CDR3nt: TGTGCCAGCAGCTTAGGGGACAGGGAAGGCCAGCCCCAGCATTTT

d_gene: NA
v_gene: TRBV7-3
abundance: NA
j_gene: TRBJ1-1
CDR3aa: CASSLQVGTEAFF
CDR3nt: TGTGCCAGCAGCTTGCAGGTAGGCACTGAAGCTTTCTTT